This T cell receptor beta chain came from a study of T cell responses to AZD1222 COVID-19 vaccine. Some clones are missing from TCRdb's copy, which holds only in-frame ones; the method was immunoSEQ multiplex PCR. The repertoire holds about 150,000 clones, with 80% to 95% as singletons. As for this clone: Within the sample, other DNA sequences also encode this same CDR3.

The CDR3 has 16 residues. The germline gives CDR1 LGHNA, CDR2 YNFKEQ. V shed 1 base and J shed 4 bases, with 13 bases lying between them. This sequence joins TRBV4-2 and TRBJ2-2; D is perhaps TRBD1 or TRBD2 (6 bases each). The TCR sequence derives from an adult who received the AZD1222 COVID-19 vaccine. Sequenced material: peripheral blood, taken 28 days after the second AZD1222 dose. The chain's CDR3 is CASSQVGGATTGELFF. CDR3 nucleotides: TGTGCCAGCAGCCAAGTGGGGGGCGCGACCACCGGGGAGCTGTTTTTT.